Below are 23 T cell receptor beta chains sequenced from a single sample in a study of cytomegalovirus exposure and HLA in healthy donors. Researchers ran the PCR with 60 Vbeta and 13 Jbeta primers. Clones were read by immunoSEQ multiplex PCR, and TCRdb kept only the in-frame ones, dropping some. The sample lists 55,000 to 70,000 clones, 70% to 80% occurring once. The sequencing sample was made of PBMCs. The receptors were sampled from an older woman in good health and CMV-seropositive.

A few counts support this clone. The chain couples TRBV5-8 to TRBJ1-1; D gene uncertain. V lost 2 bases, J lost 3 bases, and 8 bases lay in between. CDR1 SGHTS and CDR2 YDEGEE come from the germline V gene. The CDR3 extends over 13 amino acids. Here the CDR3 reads CASSFWRDTEAFF. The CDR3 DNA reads TGTGCCAGCAGCTTTTGGCGGGACACTGAAGCTTTCTTT.

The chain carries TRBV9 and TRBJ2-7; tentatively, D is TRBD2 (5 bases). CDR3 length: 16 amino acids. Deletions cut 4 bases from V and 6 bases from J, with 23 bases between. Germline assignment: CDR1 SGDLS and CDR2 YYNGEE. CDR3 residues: CASSREGLSTAGEQYF. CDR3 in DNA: TGTGCCAGCAGCCGAGAGGGTTTATCCACCGCGGGCGAGCAGTACTTC.

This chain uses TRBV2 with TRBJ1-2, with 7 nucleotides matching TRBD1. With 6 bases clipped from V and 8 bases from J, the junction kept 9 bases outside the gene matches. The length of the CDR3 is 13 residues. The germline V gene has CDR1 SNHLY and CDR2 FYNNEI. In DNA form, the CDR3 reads TGTGCCAGCAGCGTAACAGGGGTTGACGGCTACACCTTC. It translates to CASSVTGVDGYTF.

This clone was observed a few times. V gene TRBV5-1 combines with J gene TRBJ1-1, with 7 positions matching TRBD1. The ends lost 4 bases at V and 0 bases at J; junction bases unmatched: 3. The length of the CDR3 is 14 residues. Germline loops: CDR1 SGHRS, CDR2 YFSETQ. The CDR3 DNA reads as TGCGCCAGCAGCGTGGGACAGATGAACACTGAAGCTTTCTTT. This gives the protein CASSVGQMNTEAFF.

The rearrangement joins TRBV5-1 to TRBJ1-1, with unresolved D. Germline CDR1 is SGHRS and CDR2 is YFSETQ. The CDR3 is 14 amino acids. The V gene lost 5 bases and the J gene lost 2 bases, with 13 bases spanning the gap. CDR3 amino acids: CASSLWGGNTEAFF. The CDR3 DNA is TGCGCCAGCAGTTTGTGGGGAGGTAACACTGAAGCTTTCTTT.

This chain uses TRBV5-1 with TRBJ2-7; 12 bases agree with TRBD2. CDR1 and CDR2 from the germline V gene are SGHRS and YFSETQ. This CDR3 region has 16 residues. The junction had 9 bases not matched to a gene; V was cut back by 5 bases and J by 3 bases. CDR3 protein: CASSIRTSGVSYEQYF. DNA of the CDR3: TGCGCCAGCAGTATCAGGACTAGCGGGGTCAGCTACGAGCAGTACTTC.

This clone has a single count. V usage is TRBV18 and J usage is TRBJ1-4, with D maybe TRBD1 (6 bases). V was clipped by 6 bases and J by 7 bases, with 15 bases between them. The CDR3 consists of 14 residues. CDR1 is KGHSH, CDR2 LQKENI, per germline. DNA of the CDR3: TGTGCCAGCTCCCAAGGACAGTTGGGTGAAAAACTGTTTTTT. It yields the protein CASSQGQLGEKLFF.

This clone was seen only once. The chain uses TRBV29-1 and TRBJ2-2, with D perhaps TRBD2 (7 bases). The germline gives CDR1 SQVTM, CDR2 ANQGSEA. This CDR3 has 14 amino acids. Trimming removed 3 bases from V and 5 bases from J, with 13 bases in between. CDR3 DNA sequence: TGCAGCGTTGACCCGGGGGGCGGAACCGGGGAGCTGTTTTTT. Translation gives CSVDPGGGTGELFF.

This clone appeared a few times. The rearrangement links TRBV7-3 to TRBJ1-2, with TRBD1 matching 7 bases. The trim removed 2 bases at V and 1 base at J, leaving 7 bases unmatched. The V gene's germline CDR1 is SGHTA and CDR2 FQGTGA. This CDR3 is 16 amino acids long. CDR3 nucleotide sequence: TGTGCCAGCAGCTTAGGTTCCGGGACAGTTAACTATGGCTACACCTTC. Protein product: CASSLGSGTVNYGYTF.

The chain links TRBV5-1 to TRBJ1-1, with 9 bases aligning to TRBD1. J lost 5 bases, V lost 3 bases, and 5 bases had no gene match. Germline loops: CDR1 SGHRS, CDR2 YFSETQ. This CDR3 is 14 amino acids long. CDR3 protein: CASSWGQGGTEAFF. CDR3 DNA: TGCGCCAGCAGCTGGGGACAGGGAGGTACTGAAGCTTTCTTT.

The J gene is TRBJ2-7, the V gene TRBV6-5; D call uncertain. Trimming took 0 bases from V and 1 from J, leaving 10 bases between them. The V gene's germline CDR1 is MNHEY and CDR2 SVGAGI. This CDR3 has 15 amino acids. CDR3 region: CASSYSARLSYEQYF. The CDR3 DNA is TGTGCCAGCAGTTACTCCGCCAGGCTATCCTACGAGCAGTACTTC.

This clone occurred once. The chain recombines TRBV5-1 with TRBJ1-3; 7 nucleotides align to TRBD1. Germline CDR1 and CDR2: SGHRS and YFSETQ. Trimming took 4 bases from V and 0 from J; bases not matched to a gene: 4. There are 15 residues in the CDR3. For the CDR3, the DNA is TGCGCCAGCAGCGCCGACAGGGTCTCTGGAAACACCATATATTTT. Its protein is CASSADRVSGNTIYF.

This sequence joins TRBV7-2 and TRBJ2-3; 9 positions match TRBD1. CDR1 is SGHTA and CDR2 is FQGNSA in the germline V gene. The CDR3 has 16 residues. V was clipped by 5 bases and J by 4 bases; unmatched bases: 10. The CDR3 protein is CASSPPGTGSADTQYF. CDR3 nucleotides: TGTGCCAGCAGCCCCCCCGGGACAGGGTCAGCAGATACGCAGTATTTT.

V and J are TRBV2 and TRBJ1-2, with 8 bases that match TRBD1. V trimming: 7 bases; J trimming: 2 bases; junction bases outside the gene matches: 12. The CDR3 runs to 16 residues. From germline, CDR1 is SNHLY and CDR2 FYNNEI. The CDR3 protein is CASMGQAATRNYGYTF. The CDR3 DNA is TGTGCCAGCATGGGACAGGCGGCGACCCGAAACTATGGCTACACCTTC.

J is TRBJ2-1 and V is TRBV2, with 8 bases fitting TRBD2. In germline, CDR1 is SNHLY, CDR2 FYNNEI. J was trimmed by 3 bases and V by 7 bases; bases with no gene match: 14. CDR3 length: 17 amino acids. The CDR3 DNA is TGTGCCAGCACCGAACCCCCAGCGGGGGACCTCTACAATGAGCAGTTCTTC. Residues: CASTEPPAGDLYNEQFF.

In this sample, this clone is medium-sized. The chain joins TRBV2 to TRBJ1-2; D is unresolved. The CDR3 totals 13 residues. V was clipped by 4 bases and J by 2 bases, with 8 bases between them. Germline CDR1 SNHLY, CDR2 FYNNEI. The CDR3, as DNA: TGTGCCAGCAGTGGGCAGGAAAACTATGGCTACACCTTC. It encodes CASSGQENYGYTF.

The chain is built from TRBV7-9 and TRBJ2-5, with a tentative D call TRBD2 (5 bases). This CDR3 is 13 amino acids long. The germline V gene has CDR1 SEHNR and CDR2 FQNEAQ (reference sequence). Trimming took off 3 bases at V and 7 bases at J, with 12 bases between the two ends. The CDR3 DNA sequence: TGTGCCAGCAGCTTCCCCGGGGAAGGGACCCAGTACTTC. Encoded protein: CASSFPGEGTQYF.

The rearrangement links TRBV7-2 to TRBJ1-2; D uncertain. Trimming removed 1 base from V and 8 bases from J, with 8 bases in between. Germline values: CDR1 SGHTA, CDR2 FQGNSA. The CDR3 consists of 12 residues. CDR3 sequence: CASSLDQYGYTF. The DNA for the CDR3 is TGTGCCAGCAGCTTAGACCAGTACGGCTACACCTTC. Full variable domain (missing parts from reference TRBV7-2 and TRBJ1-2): GAGVSQSPSNKVTEKGKDVELRCDPISGHTALYWYRQSLGQGLEFLIYFQGNSAPDKSGLPSDRFSAERTGGSVSTLTIQRTQQEDSAVYLCASSLDQYGYTFGSGTRLTVV.

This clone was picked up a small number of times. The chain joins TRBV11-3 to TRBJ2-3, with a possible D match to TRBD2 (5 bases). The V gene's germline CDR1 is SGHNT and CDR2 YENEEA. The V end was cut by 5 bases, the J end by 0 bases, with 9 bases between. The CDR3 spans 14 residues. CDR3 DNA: TGTGCCAGCAGCCAAGGCGGGAGCACAGATACGCAGTATTTT. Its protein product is CASSQGGSTDTQYF.

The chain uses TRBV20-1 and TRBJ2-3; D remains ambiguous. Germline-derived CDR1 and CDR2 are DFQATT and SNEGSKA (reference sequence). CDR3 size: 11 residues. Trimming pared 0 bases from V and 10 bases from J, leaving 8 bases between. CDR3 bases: TGCAGTGCTAGAGATACGGCGGCGCAGTATTTT. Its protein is CSARDTAAQYF.

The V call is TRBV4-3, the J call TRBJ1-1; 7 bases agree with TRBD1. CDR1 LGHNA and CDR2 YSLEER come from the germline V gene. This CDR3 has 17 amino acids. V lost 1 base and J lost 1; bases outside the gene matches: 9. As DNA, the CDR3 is TGCGCCAGCAGCCAAGGCATCGGTGAGGGGGCGAACACTGAAGCTTTCTTT. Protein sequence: CASSQGIGEGANTEAFF.

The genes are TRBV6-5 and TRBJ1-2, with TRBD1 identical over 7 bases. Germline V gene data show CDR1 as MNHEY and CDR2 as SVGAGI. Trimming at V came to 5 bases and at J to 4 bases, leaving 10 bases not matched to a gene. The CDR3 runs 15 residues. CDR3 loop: CASSRLQGTSYGYTF. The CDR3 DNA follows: TGTGCCAGCAGTCGTCTACAGGGGACTTCCTATGGCTACACCTTC.

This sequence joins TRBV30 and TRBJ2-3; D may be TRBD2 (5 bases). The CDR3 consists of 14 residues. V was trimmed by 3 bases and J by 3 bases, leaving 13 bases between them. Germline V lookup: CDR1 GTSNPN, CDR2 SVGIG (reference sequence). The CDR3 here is CAWSPGVSTDTQYF. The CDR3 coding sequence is TGTGCCTGGAGCCCCGGGGTGTCTACAGATACGCAGTATTTT.